Listed below are T cell receptor beta chains from one sample, sequenced in a study of blood T cell repertoires in COVID-19. The assay was immunoSEQ multiplex PCR, and TCRdb's table has in-frame clones only and misses some. The sample yields fewer than 200,000 clones, around 82% seen once. Sequenced sample: PBMCs or T cells enriched from blood (not recorded which). These receptors originate from a woman between 55 and 75 years old with acute COVID-19. The CDR3 runs from the conserved cysteine through the conserved F or W. The D gene is left open where the match is weak. Only some rows state a clone size, as once, few, many or a class for expanded clones.

V gene	J gene	clone size	D gene	CDR3 DNA	CDR3 protein
TRBV7-2	TRBJ1-2	-	TRBD1	TGTGCCGATCTGACAGGGGGCCCGAGGGACTATGGCTACACCTTC	CADLTGGPRDYGYTF
TRBV6-5	TRBJ1-6	-	-	TGTGCCAGCAGTTACTCGCGGGGAGATGGGAATTCACCCCTCCACTTT	CASSYSRGDGNSPLHF
TRBV29-1	TRBJ1-5	-	TRBD1	TGCAGCGTCGCCCGGGACAGGGATCAGCCCCAGCATTTT	CSVARDRDQPQHF
TRBV4-2	TRBJ1-2	once	TRBD1	TGTGCCAGCAGCCAAGATTCTGGACAGGGGGCGCATACAGCTAACTATGGCTACACCTTC	CASSQDSGQGAHTANYGYTF
TRBV4-1	TRBJ2-6	-	TRBD1	TGCGCCAGCAGCCTCGGTCGGGACAGGGGGCAGGGGGCCAACGTCCTGACTTTC	CASSLGRDRGQGANVLTF
TRBV19	TRBJ2-5	-	-	TGTGCCAGTAGTATAGTCCCGAGTAGTTCTCAAGAGACCCAGTACTTC	CASSIVPSSSQETQYF
TRBV7-9	TRBJ2-1	-	TRBD2	TGTGCCAGCAGCAAGACCCGACCTAGCGGGGGGAATGAGCAGTTCTTC	CASSKTRPSGGNEQFF
TRBV28	TRBJ2-5	-	TRBD2	TGTGCCAGCAGTTCGACTAGCGGGGGGGAAGAGACCCAGTACTTC	CASSSTSGGEETQYF
TRBV10-3	TRBJ2-5	-	TRBD2	TGTGCCATCAGTGATCTCTTACGGGGGGGCAGGGAGACCCAGTACTTC	CAISDLLRGGRETQYF
TRBV19	TRBJ1-6	-	-	TGTGCCAGTATTGGGAGTTATAATTCACCCCTCCACTTT	CASIGSYNSPLHF
TRBV3-1/TRBV3-2	TRBJ1-2	-	-	TGTGCCAGCAGTCCGGGGGGTTCCCTAGGCTACACCTTC	CASSPGGSLGYTF
TRBV10-2	TRBJ2-1	-	TRBD2	TGCGCCAGCAGTGAGTCTAGGGGGACTAGCGGGAGGCTTTACAATGAGCAGTTCTTC	CASSESRGTSGRLYNEQFF
TRBV4-3	TRBJ1-1	-	TRBD1	TGCGCCAGCAGCCAAGACCGATCCATGGAGACCGGGACAGGGAGGACTGAAGCTTTCTTT	CASSQDRSMETGTGRTEAFF
TRBV4-1	TRBJ1-1	-	-	TGCGCCAGCAGCCAAGAGGGAGGGACTGAAGCTTTCTTT	CASSQEGGTEAFF
TRBV4-3	TRBJ2-3	-	TRBD2	TGCGCCAGCAGCCAAATCGGACTAGCGGCTAGCACAGATACGCAGTATTTT	CASSQIGLAASTDTQYF
TRBV19	TRBJ1-1	-	-	TGTGCCACCGCTCAGCAAGGGGCGCGAGGAGCTTTCTTT	CATAQQGARGAFF
TRBV6-4	TRBJ2-3	-	-	TGTGCCAGCAGTGATAAGGGGTCGACAGATACGCAGTATTTT	CASSDKGSTDTQYF
TRBV5-4	TRBJ2-6	-	-	TGTGCCAGCGAGCGTTTAGGTGCTTCCTTGACCTCTGGGGCCAACGTCCTGACTTTC	CASERLGASLTSGANVLTF
TRBV24-1	TRBJ2-4	-	TRBD2	TGTGCCACCAGTGGTCTAGCGGGGGGTCTACTAGCCAAAAACATTCAGTACTTC	CATSGLAGGLLAKNIQYF
TRBV5-5	TRBJ2-7	-	TRBD2	TGTGCCAGCAGCTTGGTACTAGCGGGAGGGACTGGCGAGCAGTACTTC	CASSLVLAGGTGEQYF
TRBV18	TRBJ2-3	-	TRBD1	TGTGCCAGCTCCCTCACAGGGGGGTCATCAGATACGCAGTATTTT	CASSLTGGSSDTQYF
TRBV7-2	TRBJ1-2	few	TRBD1	TGTGCCAGCAGCTTAAGGACAGGGGATTCTCACGGCTACACCTTC	CASSLRTGDSHGYTF
TRBV29-1	TRBJ2-7	-	-	TGCAGCGTTTCAATTCCCGGGACTGAGTACGAGCAGTACTTC	CSVSIPGTEYEQYF
TRBV7-8	TRBJ1-1	once	-	TGTGCCAGCAGCTTAGAGAACAGGGTTTTTGGCATGAACACTGAAGCTTTCTTT	CASSLENRVFGMNTEAFF
TRBV29-1	TRBJ1-1	-	-	TGCAGCGTTGCGGTCTATGCTGAAGCTTTCTTT	CSVAVYAEAFF
TRBV7-8	TRBJ2-3	-	-	TGTGCCAGCAGCTTAGAAACAGGGAACACAGATACGCAGTATTTT	CASSLETGNTDTQYF
TRBV30	TRBJ1-1	-	-	TGTGCCTGGAGTGTCAGCACTGAAGCTTTCTTT	CAWSVSTEAFF
TRBV12-3/TRBV12-4	TRBJ1-2	-	-	TGTGCCAGCAGGGGGGGAGGAGGATATGGCTACACCTTC	CASRGGGGYGYTF
TRBV5-1	TRBJ1-1	few	TRBD1	TGCGCCAGCAGCGGGGGGACAGGGGGCCCTGAAGCTTTCTTT	CASSGGTGGPEAFF